One sample yielded the 15 T cell receptor beta chains listed below, sequenced in a study of vaccination and CD4 T cells after COVID-19 (dated by TCRdb to between 2020 and 2023). This sample's treatment or condition label indicates: approximately 9-day PBMC culture with coronavirus spike peptide pools or control peptides (ViraFEST assay). No antigen is known for these receptors. Library prep was done by PCR. Instrument used: Illumina iSeq 100. TCR sequencing of DNA from cultured CD4+ T cells used the Oncomine TCR Beta short-read assay at the Johns Hopkins FTIC core. Starting from the raw public reads, TCRdb applied fastp trimming at Q25, assembled clones with MiXCR and retained in-frame beta chains. Each entry merges the rows of one CDR3 protein and shows their most common DNA and genes. Recorded for this sample are about 7,100 distinct CDR3 sequences; about 66% of them occurred a single time. In total, the top ten clones hold 22% of the sample.

Sequenced sample: CD4+ T cells from blood, cultured in vitro. Receptors were obtained from a human donor who had recovered from COVID-19.

The V call is TRBV6-5, the J call TRBJ1-2; TRBD1 aligns across 8 bases. V shed 0 bases and J 7 bases; nucleotides not matched to a gene: 4. CDR1 is MNHEY and CDR2 is SVGAGI in the germline V gene. The CDR3 length is 14 residues. As DNA, the CDR3 is TGTGCCAGCAGTTACTCGGACAGGGTTGGTGGCTACACCTTC. Translating it yields CASSYSDRVGGYTF.

The rearrangement uses TRBV6-5 and TRBJ1-2; no clear D. The CDR3 is 14 amino acids. Trimming took off 1 base at V and 4 bases at J, with 10 bases between the two ends. Per the germline V gene, CDR1 is MNHEY and CDR2 is SVGAGI. The CDR3: CASSYYGEGYGYTF. DNA of the CDR3: TGTGCCAGCAGTTACTACGGGGAAGGCTATGGCTACACCTTC.

V is TRBV2 and J is TRBJ1-5; 7 nucleotides align to TRBD1. Trimming took 7 bases from V and 4 from J; bases not matched to a gene: 4. CDR1 and CDR2 (germline): SNHLY, FYNNEI. CDR3 size: 13 residues. The CDR3 protein is CASTEQGNQPQHF. In nucleotides, the CDR3 is TGTGCCAGCACCGAACAGGGGAATCAGCCCCAGCATTTT.

In its sample, this clonotype was seen a few times. The V call is TRBV10-3, the J call TRBJ2-5; 14 bases line up with TRBD2. Trimming cost V 6 bases and J 1 base; bases outside gene matches: 7. The CDR3 sequence is 17 residues long. CDR1 ENHRY and CDR2 SYGVKD come from the germline V gene. CDR3 sequence (DNA): TGTGCCATCAGCCCAACGGGGACTAGCGGGGGCCAAGAGACCCAGTACTTC. It specifies CAISPTGTSGGQETQYF.

CDR3 bases: TGTGCCAGCAGCTTGCGGGAATTTTCACCCCTCCACTTT. This codes for CASSLREFSPLHF. The chain carries TRBV7-2 and TRBJ1-6; D remains unclear. The germline CDR1 and CDR2 sequences are SGHTA and FQGNSA. This CDR3 contains 13 residues. The V end lost 3 bases, the J end lost 9 bases, and 9 bases lay between the germline ends.

The chain joins TRBV4-2 to TRBJ1-5; D not resolved. Trimming removed 1 base from V and 10 bases from J, with 14 bases in between. Germline CDR1 reads LGHNA; CDR2 reads YNFKEQ. The CDR3 is 14 amino acids. CDR3 protein: CASSQVAEIEPQHF. Here the CDR3 DNA reads TGTGCCAGCAGCCAAGTCGCGGAGATTGAACCCCAGCATTTT.

The rearrangement joins TRBV6-2 or TRBV6-3 to TRBJ2-5; D is unclear. Germline V gives CDR1 MNHEY, CDR2 SVGEGT. CDR3 length: 14 amino acids. V shed 1 base and J shed 8 bases, with 14 bases lying between them. The CDR3 spells CASSYLATYGTQYF. CDR3 DNA: TGTGCCAGCAGTTACTTGGCTACCTACGGCACCCAGTACTTC.

The gene calls are TRBV6-1 and TRBJ1-2, with TRBD1 as a possible D gene (6 bases). V lost 3 bases to trimming and J lost 3 bases, with 8 bases between them. Germline loops: CDR1 MNHNS, CDR2 SASEGT. This CDR3 is built from 13 residues. DNA of the CDR3: TGTGCCAGCAGTGAGGGGGGCTACTATGGCTACACCTTC. It is translated as CASSEGGYYGYTF.

This clonotype has just a few counts. The V gene is TRBV20-1, the J gene TRBJ1-2, with 7 bases aligning to TRBD1. V trimming: 4 bases; J trimming: 0 bases; junction bases outside the gene matches: 5. The length of the CDR3 is 14 residues. CDR1 DFQATT and CDR2 SNEGSKA come from the germline V gene (reference sequence). The CDR3 coding sequence is TGCAGTGCTAAGGACAGGACGACTAACTATGGCTACACCTTC. It is translated as CSAKDRTTNYGYTF.

The genes are TRBV15 and TRBJ2-2; the D gene is possibly TRBD1 (5 bases). V lost 0 bases and J 6 bases, leaving 8 bases between the germline ends. CDR3 size: 14 residues. Germline CDR1 is LNHNV and CDR2 is YYDKDF (reference sequence). CDR3 in DNA: TGTGCCACCAGCAGAGACAGGGTCCCCGGGGAGCTGTTTTTT. This translates into CATSRDRVPGELFF.

The V call is TRBV24-1, the J call TRBJ2-5; 9 bases match TRBD1. Germline assignment: CDR1 KGHDR and CDR2 SFDVKD. After removal of 3 bases from V and 6 bases from J, the junction contained 7 bases not matched to a gene. This CDR3 contains 15 residues. CDR3 protein: CATSDPETGGQTQYF. CDR3 nucleotide sequence: TGTGCCACCAGTGATCCTGAGACAGGGGGACAGACCCAGTACTTC.

This clonotype was found a few times. The chain links TRBV2 to TRBJ2-7; TRBD2 matches 7 bases. Germline CDR1 SNHLY, CDR2 FYNNEI. CDR3 length equals 14 residues. The J segment lost 0 bases and the V segment lost 5 bases, leaving 4 bases of the junction unmatched. The CDR3 protein is CASSSGRGSYEQYF. DNA of the CDR3: TGTGCCAGCAGTTCAGGGAGGGGCTCCTACGAGCAGTACTTC.

The V gene is TRBV11-2, the J gene TRBJ1-6, with D unclear. CDR1 and CDR2 (germline): SGHAT, FQNNGV. The V and J ends lost 7 bases and 9 bases respectively, with 19 bases between them. This CDR3 is 15 amino acids long. CDR3 coding DNA: TGTGCCAGCACCGAATTAGGCTTCGGCGGTTCACCCCTCCACTTT. Its protein product is CASTELGFGGSPLHF.

The chain uses TRBV7-3 and TRBJ2-3, with 10 bases matching TRBD2. The germline gives CDR1 SGHTA, CDR2 FQGTGA. The CDR3 has 14 residues. V gave up 6 bases and J gave up 5 bases; unmatched junction bases: 5. CDR3 DNA: TGTGCCAGCAGTGTTAGCGGGAGGAAAGATACGCAGTATTTT. Translation: CASSVSGRKDTQYF.

This clonotype appeared once. The chain couples TRBV19 to TRBJ1-2, with 7 bases fitting TRBD1. V lost 3 bases to trimming and J lost 5 bases; unmatched junction nucleotides: 12. The CDR3 consists of 16 residues. Germline V lookup: CDR1 LNHDA, CDR2 SQIVND (reference sequence). The CDR3 loop reads CASSIGTAQGGYGYTF. The DNA for the CDR3 is TGTGCCAGTAGTATCGGGACAGCCCAAGGCGGGTATGGCTACACCTTC.